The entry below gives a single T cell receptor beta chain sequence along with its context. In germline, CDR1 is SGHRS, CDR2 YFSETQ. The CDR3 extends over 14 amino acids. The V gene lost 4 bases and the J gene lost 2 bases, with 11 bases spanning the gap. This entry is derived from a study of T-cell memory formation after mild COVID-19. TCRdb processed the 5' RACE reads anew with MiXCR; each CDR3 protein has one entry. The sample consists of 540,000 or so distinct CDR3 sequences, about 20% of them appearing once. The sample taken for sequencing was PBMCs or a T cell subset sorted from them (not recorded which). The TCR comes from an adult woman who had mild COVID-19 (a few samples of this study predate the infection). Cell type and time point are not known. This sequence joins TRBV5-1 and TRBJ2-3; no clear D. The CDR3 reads CASSQVVPTDTQYF. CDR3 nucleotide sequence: TGCGCCAGCAGCCAGGTGGTCCCCACAGATACGCAGTATTTT.